This is a list of T cell receptor beta chains from one sample in a study of Graves' ophthalmopathy and Graves' hyperthyroidism. MiXCR, applied by TCRdb to the multiplex PCR reads, yields one record per CDR3 protein. The sample consists of 300,000 to 400,000 distinct CDR3 sequences, roughly 17% of them appearing once. The specimen was peripheral blood. The receptors stem from an adult man with Graves' ophthalmopathy. CDR3s include the opening cysteine and the closing phenylalanine or tryptophan. D genes are given only for firm matches. Clone sizes are given selectively: once, few, many, or a class where the clone is expanded.

DNA: TGCGCCAGCAGATTGACAGGGAGGACCGGGGAGCTGTTTTTT
CDR3: CASRLTGRTGELFF
J: TRBJ2-2
D: NA
size: few
V: TRBV5-1

DNA: TGTGCCATCAGCGCACAGGGGACAGAGACCCAGTACTTC
CDR3: CAISAQGTETQYF
J: TRBJ2-5
D: TRBD1
size: many
V: TRBV10-3

DNA: TGTGCCAGCAAGGGGTGGAATAGCAATCAGCCCCAGCATTTT
CDR3: CASKGWNSNQPQHF
J: TRBJ1-5
D: NA
size: many
V: TRBV27

DNA: TGTGCCAGCAGCCAAACCACAGGGCAGCAGTACTTC
CDR3: CASSQTTGQQYF
J: TRBJ2-7
D: NA
size: many
V: TRBV11-2

DNA: TGTGCCAGCAGTTTCAACAGGGTTGGCTCAGTTCTCGAGCAGTACTTC
CDR3: CASSFNRVGSVLEQYF
J: TRBJ2-7
D: NA
size: many
V: TRBV28

DNA: TGTGCCAGCAGTTATTCGGGAGTATCGAGCTCCTATAATTCACCCCTCCACTTT
CDR3: CASSYSGVSSSYNSPLHF
J: TRBJ1-6
D: NA
size: many
V: TRBV6-2/TRBV6-3

DNA: TGTGCCTGGAGTGTACAGCGGGGCACTGAAGCTTTCTTT
CDR3: CAWSVQRGTEAFF
J: TRBJ1-1
D: NA
size: many
V: TRBV30

DNA: TGCAGTGCCCCGGGAGAGGCGGGGGCACAAGAGACCCAGTACTTC
CDR3: CSAPGEAGAQETQYF
J: TRBJ2-5
D: NA
size: many
V: TRBV20-1

DNA: TGTGCCAGCAGCGCGACTTGGTACTATGGCTACACCTTC
CDR3: CASSATWYYGYTF
J: TRBJ1-2
D: NA
size: NA
V: TRBV6-1

DNA: TGTGCCAGCTCACCAGGGGGACAGAGTAGCTACGAGCAGTACTTC
CDR3: CASSPGGQSSYEQYF
J: TRBJ2-7
D: TRBD1
size: many
V: TRBV18

DNA: TGTGCCAGCTCACCAACGGGACAGGGGTCCTATGGCTACACCTTC
CDR3: CASSPTGQGSYGYTF
J: TRBJ1-2
D: TRBD1
size: many
V: TRBV18

DNA: TGTGCCAGCTCACCCGTCACTAGCGGGAGTCTTCCATTCTACGAGCAGTACTTC
CDR3: CASSPVTSGSLPFYEQYF
J: TRBJ2-7
D: TRBD2
size: many
V: TRBV18

DNA: TGTGCCAGCAGTCTAGGGGTTTCGGGCTACACCTTC
CDR3: CASSLGVSGYTF
J: TRBJ1-2
D: NA
size: many
V: TRBV28

DNA: TGTGCCAGCAGTTTCCCATCTAGCGGGAGGAGGAACGAGCAGTACTTC
CDR3: CASSFPSSGRRNEQYF
J: TRBJ2-7
D: TRBD2
size: NA
V: TRBV28

DNA: TGTGCCACCAGATACACGGACACCGGGGAGCTGTTTTTT
CDR3: CATRYTDTGELFF
J: TRBJ2-2
D: NA
size: many
V: TRBV11-2

DNA: TGTGCCACCAGTGATCCCCACCGGGAGCTGTTTTTT
CDR3: CATSDPHRELFF
J: TRBJ2-2
D: NA
size: many
V: TRBV24-1

DNA: TGCGCCAGCAGCCTATCAGGGGCCCGCACCTACGAGCAGTACTTC
CDR3: CASSLSGARTYEQYF
J: TRBJ2-7
D: NA
size: many
V: TRBV5-1